The 21 T cell receptor beta chains reported below all come from one sample, sequenced in a study of blood T cell repertoires in COVID-19. Profiling relied on immunoSEQ multiplex PCR, and the TCRdb table lists in-frame clones only, not all of them. The data show around 130,000 clones, with around 83% seen just once and around 4.1% held by the top ten. The specimen sequenced was peripheral blood. The source is a human donor in a cohort sampled during active COVID-19.

The V call is TRBV6-2 or TRBV6-3, the J call TRBJ1-5; possible D gene TRBD1, 6 bases. The length of the CDR3 is 14 residues. Per germline, CDR1 MNHEY and CDR2 SVGEGT. V lost 2 bases and J lost 1, with 6 bases in between. CDR3 sequence reads: CASSYQGSNQPQHF. Written as DNA, the CDR3 is TGTGCCAGCAGTTACCAGGGGAGCAATCAGCCCCAGCATTTT.

The chain joins TRBV30 to TRBJ2-5; 10 bases match TRBD1. Germline CDR1 GTSNPN, CDR2 SVGIG (reference sequence). Trimming cost V 2 bases and J 4 bases; bases outside gene matches: 7. This CDR3 is built from 15 residues. The CDR3 DNA sequence: TGTGCCTGGAGTAGGCCGGGACAGGGGCTAGAGACCCAGTACTTC. Encoded protein: CAWSRPGQGLETQYF.

V gene TRBV5-6 combines with J gene TRBJ2-3; 15 positions match TRBD2. Germline V gene sequence: CDR1 SGHDT, CDR2 YYEEEE. CDR3 length: 15 residues. The V segment lost 4 bases and the J segment 5 bases; nucleotides outside the gene matches: 2. The CDR3 loop reads CASSGLAGGRDTQYF. CDR3 nucleotides: TGTGCCAGCAGCGGACTAGCGGGGGGGCGAGATACGCAGTATTTT.

The chain combines TRBV6-2 or TRBV6-3 with TRBJ2-7, with a tentative D call TRBD1 (5 bases). The ends were cut back, 4 bases at V and 3 bases at J, with 16 bases in the middle. The V gene's germline CDR1 is MNHEY and CDR2 SVGEGT. There are 15 residues in the CDR3. CDR3 residues: CASSSIKGHLYEQYV. Here the CDR3 DNA reads TGTGCCAGCAGTTCTATTAAAGGACACCTCTACGAGCAGTACGTC.

The chain combines TRBV19 with TRBJ2-7, with no clear D. Germline V gene lookup returns CDR1 LNHDA and CDR2 SQIVND (reference sequence). Trimming removed 8 bases at V and 0 bases at J, with 8 bases between. CDR3 size: 12 residues. CDR3 in amino acids: CASSTSSYEQYF. The CDR3 bases are TGTGCCAGTTCAACGAGCTCCTACGAGCAGTACTTC.

The V and J genes are TRBV6-1 and TRBJ2-2, with TRBD2 matching over 7 bases. The germline CDR1 and CDR2 sequences are MNHNS and SASEGT. Trimming removed 0 bases from V and 4 bases from J; junction bases left unmatched: 5. The CDR3 runs to 16 residues. The CDR3 DNA sequence: TGTGCCAGCAGTGAAGCGCCAGGGAGGGCCACCGGGGAGCTGTTTTTT. Translating gives CASSEAPGRATGELFF.

This clone appeared a few times. The chain combines TRBV19 with TRBJ1-6; no firm D call. The V and J ends lost 5 bases and 10 bases respectively, with 12 bases between them. Germline V gene data show CDR1 as LNHDA and CDR2 as SQIVND (reference sequence). The CDR3 has 13 residues. The CDR3 nucleotides are TGTGCCAGTAGTTCCGGGGTTCGCTCACCCCTCCACTTT. This translates into CASSSGVRSPLHF. The entire variable domain, with the rest obtained from reference TRBV19 and TRBJ1-6, is as follows: DGGITQSPKYLFRKEGQNVTLSCEQNLNHDAMYWYRQDPGQGLRLIYYSQIVNDFQKGDIAEGYSVSREKKESFPLTVTSAQKNPTAFYLCASSSGVRSPLHFGNGTRLTVT.

The rearrangement uses TRBV7-8 and TRBJ1-1; 7 bases match TRBD1. This CDR3 has 18 residues. CDR1 and CDR2 from the germline V gene are SGHVS and FQNEAQ. Trimming removed 5 bases from V and 0 bases from J; junction bases left unmatched: 15. CDR3 in DNA: TGTGCCAGCAGCCCCGTTATGGACAGGAACAATTTGAACACTGAAGCTTTCTTT. Its translation is CASSPVMDRNNLNTEAFF.

The rearrangement joins TRBV2 to TRBJ2-1; no definite D call. Trimming stripped 6 bases from V and 6 bases from J, with 9 bases between. Germline loops: CDR1 SNHLY, CDR2 FYNNEI. The length of the CDR3 is 12 residues. The CDR3 bases are TGTGCCAGCAGCCCCCTAGGCAATGAGCAGTTCTTC. Translated, it gives CASSPLGNEQFF. Full variable domain (remainder filled in from reference TRBV2 and TRBJ2-1): EPEVTQTPSHQVTQMGQEVILRCVPISNHLYFYWYRQILGQKVEFLVSFYNNEISEKSEIFDDQFSVERPDGSNFTLKIRSTKLEDSAMYFCASSPLGNEQFFGPGTRLTVL.

The genes are TRBV5-6 and TRBJ2-5, with D possibly being TRBD2 (7 bases). The CDR3 is 15 residues long. V lost 4 bases and J 5 bases, leaving 18 bases between the germline ends. Germline V lookup: CDR1 SGHDT, CDR2 YYEEEE. CDR3 loop: CASSRKGEGRETQYF. The CDR3 DNA reads as TGTGCCAGCAGCCGCAAGGGGGAGGGTCGGGAGACCCAGTACTTC.

The genes are TRBV11-2 and TRBJ2-6; no reliable D call. The V gene's germline CDR1 is SGHAT and CDR2 FQNNGV. The V end lost 5 bases, the J end lost 3 bases, and 5 bases lay between the germline ends. CDR3 size: 13 residues. Here the CDR3 DNA reads TGTGCCAGCAGCCTTCGTGGGGCCAACGTCCTGACTTTC. Translated: CASSLRGANVLTF. Using reference TRBV11-2 and TRBJ2-6 for the parts outside the CDR3, the full variable domain is EAGVAQSPRYKIIEKRQSVAFWCNPISGHATLYWYQQILGQGPKLLIQFQNNGVVDDSQLPKDRFSAERLKGVDSTLKIQPAKLEDSAVYLCASSLRGANVLTFGAGSRLTVL.

Remarks on this clone: Within the sample, other DNA sequences also encode this same CDR3. V is TRBV10-1 and J is TRBJ2-5, with unresolved D. Per germline, CDR1 WNHNN and CDR2 SYGVQD (reference sequence). This CDR3 comprises 12 residues. The germline V and J ends were trimmed by 0 bases and 5 bases, with 4 bases remaining between them. The CDR3, as DNA: TGCGCCAGCAGTGAGTCCCGGGAGACCCAGTACTTC. It encodes CASSESRETQYF.

The genes are TRBV11-3 and TRBJ2-7; TRBD2 aligns across 10 bases. Trimming took 5 bases from V and 6 from J; bases not matched to a gene: 7. Looked up from germline, CDR1 is SGHNT and CDR2 is YENEEA. CDR3 length equals 14 residues. Here the CDR3 DNA reads TGTGCCAGCAGCGAAGGGTCTAGCGGGAGCGAGCAGTACGTC. Its protein is CASSEGSSGSEQYV.

This clone has a handful of counts. The CDR3 reads CASIAGTIGGYTF. The CDR3 nucleotides read TGTGCCAGCATAGCCGGGACAATAGGTGGCTACACCTTC. This chain connects TRBV6-5 to TRBJ1-2; maybe TRBD1 (6 bases). The length of the CDR3 is 13 residues. From germline, CDR1 is MNHEY and CDR2 SVGAGI. V was clipped by 7 bases and J by 7 bases, with 16 bases between them.

The table lists this clone with a few counts. The rearrangement joins TRBV6-5 to TRBJ1-2; no reliable D call. Per germline, CDR1 MNHEY and CDR2 SVGAGI. Trimming removed 9 bases from V and 4 bases from J, with 15 bases in between. The CDR3 runs to 13 residues. CDR3 nucleotides: TGTGCCAGTCGGGATGGCGGTCGCTATGGCTACACCTTC. Encoded protein: CASRDGGRYGYTF.

The rearrangement uses TRBV7-2 and TRBJ1-3; 9 nucleotides agree with TRBD1. Trimming cost V 4 bases and J 3 bases; bases outside gene matches: 16. CDR3 length equals 19 residues. The germline gives CDR1 SGHTA, CDR2 FQGNSA. This CDR3 is CASSSYRITGTGRGNTIYF. CDR3 DNA sequence: TGTGCCAGCAGCTCGTACCGCATAACCGGGACAGGGCGTGGAAACACCATATATTTT.

J is TRBJ1-2 and V is TRBV29-1; D uncertain. This CDR3 has 12 residues. Trimming stripped 4 bases from V and 4 bases from J, with 10 bases between. The V gene's germline CDR1 is SQVTM and CDR2 ANQGSEA. The CDR3 reads CSVGSEVYGYTF. The CDR3 DNA reads TGCAGCGTTGGGAGTGAAGTCTATGGCTACACCTTC.

CDR3 residues: CASSKILTGVHRETQYF. As DNA, the CDR3 is TGTGCCAGCAGCAAAATTCTAACGGGAGTTCATAGAGAGACCCAGTACTTC. The genes are TRBV5-6 and TRBJ2-5; TRBD2 is a possible D gene (6 bases). With 4 bases removed from V and 4 bases from J, the gap between germline ends came to 23 bases. The CDR3 length is 17 residues. CDR1 is SGHDT, CDR2 YYEEEE, per germline.

In this sample, this clone turned up a few times. This chain links TRBV6-5 with TRBJ1-2; tentative D call: TRBD1 (5 bases). Germline assignment: CDR1 MNHEY and CDR2 SVGAGI. The CDR3 is 14 amino acids. Trimming took off 0 bases at V and 3 bases at J, with 8 bases between the two ends. This CDR3 is CASSYSRQYYGYTF. The CDR3 DNA reads TGTGCCAGCAGTTACTCGAGACAGTACTATGGCTACACCTTC.

The V and J genes are TRBV7-9 and TRBJ1-3; D gene uncertain. The V and J ends lost 8 bases and 4 bases respectively, with 12 bases between them. This CDR3 region has 13 residues. Germline V lookup: CDR1 SEHNR, CDR2 FQNEAQ (reference sequence). The CDR3 is CASQEGFGNTIYF. CDR3 bases: TGTGCCAGCCAGGAGGGATTCGGAAACACCATATATTTT.

V is TRBV2 and J is TRBJ1-2; weak D call: TRBD1 (5 bases). Germline lookup yields CDR1 SNHLY and CDR2 FYNNEI. The CDR3 is made up of 12 amino acids. Trimming removed 11 bases from V and 7 bases from J, with 17 bases in between. The CDR3 reads CACRQGEVGYTF. DNA for the CDR3: TGTGCCTGCCGACAAGGGGAGGTTGGCTACACCTTC. Full variable domain (outside the CDR3, taken from reference TRBV2 and TRBJ1-2): EPEVTQTPSHQVTQMGQEVILRCVPISNHLYFYWYRQILGQKVEFLVSFYNNEISEKSEIFDDQFSVERPDGSNFTLKIRSTKLEDSAMYFCACRQGEVGYTFGSGTRLTVV.